This T cell receptor (beta chain) stems from a study of blood T cell repertoires in COVID-19. Overall study: Sites across the United States, Italy and Spain contributed samples from acute and convalescent COVID-19. Sources were T cells, B-cell-depleted T cells, or PBMCs; the material itself was cDNA or gDNA.

Methods used by the authors: Reference gene primer amplification yielded estimated nucleated cell counts. Clones were sequenced by immunoSEQ multiplex PCR, and TCRdb holds only the in-frame ones, with some missing. The V and J calls and the clone size are those of that table, but D and trimming were determined from the DNA. The profile covers over 90,000 clones, with 74% appearing a single time and less than 5% taken by the ten largest. A Seattle source enrolled patients during active infection and followed them longitudinally. The sequence came from a man between 65 and 80 years old with COVID-19, enrolled during active disease. Sequenced: peripheral blood.

This CDR3 is CASGQGVATEAFF. Written as DNA, the CDR3 is TGTGCCAGTGGACAGGGGGTTGCCACTGAAGCTTTCTTT. The rearrangement links TRBV19 to TRBJ1-1; 10 bases map to TRBD1. The germline V gene has CDR1 LNHDA and CDR2 SQIVND (reference sequence). The CDR3 sequence is 13 residues long. Trimming took 8 bases from V and 4 from J; bases not matched to a gene: 4.